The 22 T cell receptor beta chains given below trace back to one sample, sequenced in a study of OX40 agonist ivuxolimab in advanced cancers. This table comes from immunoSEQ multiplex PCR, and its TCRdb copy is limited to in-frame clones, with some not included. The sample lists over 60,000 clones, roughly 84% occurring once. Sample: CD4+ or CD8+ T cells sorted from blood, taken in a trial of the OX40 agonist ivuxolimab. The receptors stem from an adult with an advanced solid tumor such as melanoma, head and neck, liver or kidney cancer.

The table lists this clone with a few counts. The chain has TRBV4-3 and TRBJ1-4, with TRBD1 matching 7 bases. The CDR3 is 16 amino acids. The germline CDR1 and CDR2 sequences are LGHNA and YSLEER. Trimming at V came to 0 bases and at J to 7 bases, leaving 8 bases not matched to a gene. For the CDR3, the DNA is TGCGCCAGCAGCCAAGATCGGAGACAGGGAAGTGAAAAACTGTTTTTT. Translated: CASSQDRRQGSEKLFF.

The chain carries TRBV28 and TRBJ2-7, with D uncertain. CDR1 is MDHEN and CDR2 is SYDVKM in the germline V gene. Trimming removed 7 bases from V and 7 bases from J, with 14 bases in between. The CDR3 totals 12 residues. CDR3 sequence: CASKSEPEEQYF. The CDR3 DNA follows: TGTGCCAGCAAATCCGAACCGGAGGAGCAGTACTTC.

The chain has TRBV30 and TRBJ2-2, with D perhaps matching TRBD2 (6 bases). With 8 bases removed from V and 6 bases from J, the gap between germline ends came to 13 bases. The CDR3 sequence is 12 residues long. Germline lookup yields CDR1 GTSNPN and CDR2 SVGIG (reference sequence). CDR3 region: CALLTGAGELFF. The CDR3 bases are TGTGCCCTCTTGACGGGAGCCGGGGAGCTGTTTTTT.

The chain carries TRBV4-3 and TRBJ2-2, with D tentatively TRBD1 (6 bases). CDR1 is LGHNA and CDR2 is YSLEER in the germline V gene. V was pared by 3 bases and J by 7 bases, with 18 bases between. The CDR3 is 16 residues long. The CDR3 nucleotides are TGCGCCAGCAGCCAGGACAGCCGGGACCTCAGCGGGGAGCTGTTTTTT. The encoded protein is CASSQDSRDLSGELFF.

For the CDR3, the DNA is TGCGCCAGCAGCTTGGGACAGGGAGACACCATATATTTT. Amino acids: CASSLGQGDTIYF. The V gene is TRBV5-1, the J gene TRBJ1-3; TRBD1 matches at 7 bases. Germline V gene lookup returns CDR1 SGHRS and CDR2 YFSETQ. With 0 bases clipped from V and 8 bases from J, the junction kept 2 bases outside the gene matches. The CDR3 loop spans 13 amino acids.

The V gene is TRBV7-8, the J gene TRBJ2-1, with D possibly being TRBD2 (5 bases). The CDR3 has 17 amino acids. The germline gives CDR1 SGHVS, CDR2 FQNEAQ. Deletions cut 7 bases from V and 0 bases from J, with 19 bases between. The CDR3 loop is CASTSSRVSSSYNEQFF. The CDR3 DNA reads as TGTGCCAGCACCTCCTCGAGGGTCTCAAGCTCCTACAATGAGCAGTTCTTC.

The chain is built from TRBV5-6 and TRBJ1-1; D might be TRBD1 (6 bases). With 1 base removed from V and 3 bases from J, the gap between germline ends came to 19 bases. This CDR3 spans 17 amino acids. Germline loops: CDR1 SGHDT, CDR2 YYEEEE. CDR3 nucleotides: TGTGCCAGCAGCTTGAGGACAGCCCTAGTCGGTGACACTGAAGCTTTCTTT. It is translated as CASSLRTALVGDTEAFF.

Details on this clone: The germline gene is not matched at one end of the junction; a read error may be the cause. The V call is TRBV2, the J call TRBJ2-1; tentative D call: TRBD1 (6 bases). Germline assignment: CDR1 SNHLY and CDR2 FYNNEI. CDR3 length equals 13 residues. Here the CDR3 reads CAGQQGSHNEQFF. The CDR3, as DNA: TGTGCCGGGCAACAGGGCTCCCACAATGAGCAGTTCTTC.

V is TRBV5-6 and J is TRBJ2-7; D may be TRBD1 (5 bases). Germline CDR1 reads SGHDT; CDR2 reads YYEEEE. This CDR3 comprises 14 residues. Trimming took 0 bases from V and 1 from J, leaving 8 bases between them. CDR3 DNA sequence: TGTGCCAGCAGCTTGGCAGGGCTGTCCTACGAGCAGTACTTC. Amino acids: CASSLAGLSYEQYF.

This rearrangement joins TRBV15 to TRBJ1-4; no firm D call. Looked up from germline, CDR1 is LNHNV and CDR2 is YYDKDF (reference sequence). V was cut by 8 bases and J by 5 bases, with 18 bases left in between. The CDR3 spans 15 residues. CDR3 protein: CATSSKGQRNEKLFF. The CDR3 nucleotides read TGTGCCACCTCTTCCAAAGGGCAGAGAAATGAAAAACTGTTTTTT. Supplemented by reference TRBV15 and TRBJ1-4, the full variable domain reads DAMVIQNPRYQVTQFGKPVTLSCSQTLNHNVMYWYQQKSSQAPKLLFHYYDKDFNNEADTPDNFQSRRPNTSFCFLDIRSPGLGDTAMYLCATSSKGQRNEKLFFGSGTQLSVL.

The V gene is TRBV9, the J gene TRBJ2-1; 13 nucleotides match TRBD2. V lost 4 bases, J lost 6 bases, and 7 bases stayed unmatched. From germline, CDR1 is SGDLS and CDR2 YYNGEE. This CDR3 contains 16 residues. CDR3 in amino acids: CASSLGLAGVVNEQFF. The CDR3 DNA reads TGTGCCAGCAGCCTAGGACTAGCGGGAGTGGTCAATGAGCAGTTCTTC.

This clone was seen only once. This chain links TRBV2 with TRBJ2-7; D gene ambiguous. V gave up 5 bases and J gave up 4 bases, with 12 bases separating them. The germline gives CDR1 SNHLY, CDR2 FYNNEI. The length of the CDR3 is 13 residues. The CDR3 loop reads CASSLQQFYEQYF. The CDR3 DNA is TGTGCCAGCAGTCTTCAACAGTTTTACGAGCAGTACTTC.

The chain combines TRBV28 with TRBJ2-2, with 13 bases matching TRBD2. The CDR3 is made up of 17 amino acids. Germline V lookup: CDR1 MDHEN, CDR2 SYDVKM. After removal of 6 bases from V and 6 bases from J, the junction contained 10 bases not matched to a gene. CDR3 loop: CASRFWTSGRMAGELFF. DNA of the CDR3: TGTGCCAGCAGATTCTGGACTAGCGGGAGAATGGCCGGGGAGCTGTTTTTT.

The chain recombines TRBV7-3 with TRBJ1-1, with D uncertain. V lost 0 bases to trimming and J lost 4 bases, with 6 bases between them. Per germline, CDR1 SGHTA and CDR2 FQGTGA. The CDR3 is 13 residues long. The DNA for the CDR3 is TGTGCCAGCAGCTTAACTTTCGGCACTGAAGCTTTCTTT. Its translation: CASSLTFGTEAFF.

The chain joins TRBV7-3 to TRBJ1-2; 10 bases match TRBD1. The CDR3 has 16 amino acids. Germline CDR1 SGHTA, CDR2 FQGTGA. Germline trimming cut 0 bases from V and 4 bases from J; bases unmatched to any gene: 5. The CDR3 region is CASSLTSGTGAYGYTF. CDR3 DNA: TGTGCCAGCAGCTTAACCTCCGGGACAGGGGCCTATGGCTACACCTTC.

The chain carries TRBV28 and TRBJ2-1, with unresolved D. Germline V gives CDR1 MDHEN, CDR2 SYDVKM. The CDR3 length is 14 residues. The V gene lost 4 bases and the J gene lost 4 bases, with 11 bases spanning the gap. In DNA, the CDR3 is TGTGCCAGCAGTTGGTGGCCAGGATACAATGAGCAGTTCTTC. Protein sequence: CASSWWPGYNEQFF.

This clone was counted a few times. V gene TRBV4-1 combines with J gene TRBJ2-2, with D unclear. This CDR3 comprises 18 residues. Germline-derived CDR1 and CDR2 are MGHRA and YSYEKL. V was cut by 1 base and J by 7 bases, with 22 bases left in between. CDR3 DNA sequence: TGCGCCAGCAGCCAAGGGCTCCTCCAAGGTGGCCCGGGCGGGGAGCTGTTTTTT. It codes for CASSQGLLQGGPGGELFF.

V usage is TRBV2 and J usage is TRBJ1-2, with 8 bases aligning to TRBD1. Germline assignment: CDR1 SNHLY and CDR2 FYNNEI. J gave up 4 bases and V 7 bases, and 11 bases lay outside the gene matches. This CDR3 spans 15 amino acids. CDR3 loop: CASIPPRTGSYGYTF. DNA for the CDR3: TGTGCCAGCATTCCCCCAAGGACAGGGAGCTATGGCTACACCTTC.

The CDR3 is CSVTIAKNIQYF. The CDR3 DNA reads TGCAGCGTGACTATAGCCAAAAACATTCAGTACTTC. The chain combines TRBV29-1 with TRBJ2-4; possible D gene TRBD2, 5 bases. The CDR3 covers 12 residues. Germline assignment: CDR1 SQVTM and CDR2 ANQGSEA. Trimming cost V 6 bases and J 0 bases, with 6 bases left between them.

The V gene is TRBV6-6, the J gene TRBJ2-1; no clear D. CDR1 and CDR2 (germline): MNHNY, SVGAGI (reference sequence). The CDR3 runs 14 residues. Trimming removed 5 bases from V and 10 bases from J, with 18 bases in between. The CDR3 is CASSRPLKGWEQFF. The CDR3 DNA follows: TGTGCCAGCAGTCGCCCGTTAAAGGGCTGGGAGCAGTTCTTC.

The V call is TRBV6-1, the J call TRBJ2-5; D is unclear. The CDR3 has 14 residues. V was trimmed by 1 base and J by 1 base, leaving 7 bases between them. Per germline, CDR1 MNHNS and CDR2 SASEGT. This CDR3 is CASSEGLTQETQYF. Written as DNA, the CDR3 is TGTGCCAGCAGTGAAGGGCTAACCCAAGAGACCCAGTACTTC.

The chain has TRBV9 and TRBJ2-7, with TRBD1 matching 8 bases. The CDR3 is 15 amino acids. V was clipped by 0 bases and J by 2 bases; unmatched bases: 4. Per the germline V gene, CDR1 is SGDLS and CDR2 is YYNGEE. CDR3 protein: CASSVGAGGAYEQYF. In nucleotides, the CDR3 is TGTGCCAGCAGCGTAGGGGCAGGGGGCGCCTACGAGCAGTACTTC.